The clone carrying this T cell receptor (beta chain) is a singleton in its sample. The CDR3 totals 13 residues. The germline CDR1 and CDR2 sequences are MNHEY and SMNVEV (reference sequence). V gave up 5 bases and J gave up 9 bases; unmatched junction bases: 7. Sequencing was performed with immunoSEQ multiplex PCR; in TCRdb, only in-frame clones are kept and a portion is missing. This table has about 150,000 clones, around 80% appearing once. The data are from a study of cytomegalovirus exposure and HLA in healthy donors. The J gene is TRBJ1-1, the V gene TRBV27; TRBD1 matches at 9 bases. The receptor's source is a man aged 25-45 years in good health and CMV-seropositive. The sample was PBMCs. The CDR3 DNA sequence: TGTGCCAGCAGTCCCTCCAACAGGGGGCAAGCTTTCTTT. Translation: CASSPSNRGQAFF.